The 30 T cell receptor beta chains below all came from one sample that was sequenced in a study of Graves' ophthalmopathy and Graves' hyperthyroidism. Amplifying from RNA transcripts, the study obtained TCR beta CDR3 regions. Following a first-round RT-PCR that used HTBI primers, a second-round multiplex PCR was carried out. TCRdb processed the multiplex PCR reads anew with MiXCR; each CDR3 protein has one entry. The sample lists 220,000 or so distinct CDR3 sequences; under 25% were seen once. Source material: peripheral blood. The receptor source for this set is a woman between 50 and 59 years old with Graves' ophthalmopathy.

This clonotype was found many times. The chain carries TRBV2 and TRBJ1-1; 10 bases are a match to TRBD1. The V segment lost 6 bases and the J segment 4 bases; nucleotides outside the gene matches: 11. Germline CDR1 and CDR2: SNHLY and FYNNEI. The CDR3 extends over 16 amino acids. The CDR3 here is CASRAGTGVKGTEAFF. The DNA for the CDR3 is TGTGCCAGCAGGGCCGGGACAGGGGTAAAGGGCACTGAAGCTTTCTTT.

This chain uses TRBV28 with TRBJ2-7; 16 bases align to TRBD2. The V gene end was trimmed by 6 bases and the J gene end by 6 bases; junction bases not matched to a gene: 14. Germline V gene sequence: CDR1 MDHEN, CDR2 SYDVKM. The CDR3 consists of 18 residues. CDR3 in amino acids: CASSQTGTSGRAFGEQYF. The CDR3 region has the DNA TGTGCCAGCAGCCAGACCGGGACTAGCGGGAGGGCCTTTGGCGAGCAGTACTTC.

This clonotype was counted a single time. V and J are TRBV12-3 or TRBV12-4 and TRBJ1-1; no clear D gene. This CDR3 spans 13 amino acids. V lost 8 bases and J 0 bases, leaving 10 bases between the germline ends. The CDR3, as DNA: TGTGCCAGCCTAACCCAATTGAACACTGAAGCTTTCTTT. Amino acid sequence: CASLTQLNTEAFF.

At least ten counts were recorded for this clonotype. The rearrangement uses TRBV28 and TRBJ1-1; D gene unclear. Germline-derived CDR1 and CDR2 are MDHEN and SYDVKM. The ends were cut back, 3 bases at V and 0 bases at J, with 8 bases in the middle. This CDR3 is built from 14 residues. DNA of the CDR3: TGTGCCAGCAGTTTGGAACAGATGAACACTGAAGCTTTCTTT. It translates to CASSLEQMNTEAFF.

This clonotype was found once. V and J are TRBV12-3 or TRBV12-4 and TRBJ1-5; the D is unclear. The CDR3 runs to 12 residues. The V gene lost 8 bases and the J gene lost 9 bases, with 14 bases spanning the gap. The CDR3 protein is CASALVDGPQHF. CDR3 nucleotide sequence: TGTGCCAGCGCTTTAGTGGATGGGCCCCAGCATTTT.

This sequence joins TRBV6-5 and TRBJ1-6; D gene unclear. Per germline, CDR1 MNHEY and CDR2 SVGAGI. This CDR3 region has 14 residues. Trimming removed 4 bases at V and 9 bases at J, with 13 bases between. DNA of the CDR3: TGTGCCAGCAGTTTTCGGGAATCGTCTTCACCCCTCCACTTT. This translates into CASSFRESSSPLHF.

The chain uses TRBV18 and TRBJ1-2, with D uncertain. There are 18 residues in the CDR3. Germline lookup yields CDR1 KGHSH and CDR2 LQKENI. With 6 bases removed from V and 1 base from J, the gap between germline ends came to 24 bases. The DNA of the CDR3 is TGTGCCAGCTCTCCTACCGTCAGGAGGATACTTAATAACTATGGCTACACCTTC. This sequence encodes CASSPTVRRILNNYGYTF.

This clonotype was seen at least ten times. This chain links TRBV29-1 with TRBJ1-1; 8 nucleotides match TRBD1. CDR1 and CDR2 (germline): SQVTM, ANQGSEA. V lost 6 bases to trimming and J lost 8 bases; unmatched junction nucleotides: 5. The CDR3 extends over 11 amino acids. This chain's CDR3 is CSVHRGAEAFF. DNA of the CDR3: TGCAGCGTGCACAGGGGGGCCGAAGCTTTCTTT.

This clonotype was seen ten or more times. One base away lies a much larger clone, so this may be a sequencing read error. CDR3 in amino acids: CANRLEPNYYEQYF. CDR3 bases: TGTGCCAACAGACTTGAGCCTAATTATTACGAGCAGTACTTC. The gene calls are TRBV12-3 or TRBV12-4 and TRBJ2-7, with D uncertain. With 10 bases removed from V and 4 bases from J, the gap between germline ends came to 20 bases. The CDR3 has 14 residues.

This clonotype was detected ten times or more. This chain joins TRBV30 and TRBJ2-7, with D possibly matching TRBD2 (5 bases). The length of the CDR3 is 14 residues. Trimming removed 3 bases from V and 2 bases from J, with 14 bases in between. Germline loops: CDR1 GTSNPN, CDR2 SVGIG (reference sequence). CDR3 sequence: CAWSSLRVPYEQYF. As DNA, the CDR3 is TGTGCCTGGAGCTCCCTGCGGGTTCCCTACGAGCAGTACTTC.

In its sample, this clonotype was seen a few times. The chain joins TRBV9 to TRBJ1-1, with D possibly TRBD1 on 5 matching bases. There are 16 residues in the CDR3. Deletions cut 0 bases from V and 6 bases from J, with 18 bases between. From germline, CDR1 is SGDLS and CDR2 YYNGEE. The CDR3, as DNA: TGTGCCAGCAGCGTAGTAGGTCCGGGCTGGGGCGCTGAAGCTTTCTTT. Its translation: CASSVVGPGWGAEAFF.

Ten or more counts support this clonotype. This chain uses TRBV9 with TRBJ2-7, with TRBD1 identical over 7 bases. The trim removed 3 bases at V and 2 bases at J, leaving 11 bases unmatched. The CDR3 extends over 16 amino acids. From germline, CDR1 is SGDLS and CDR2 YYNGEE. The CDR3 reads CASSEGSGQGAYEQYF. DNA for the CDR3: TGTGCCAGCAGCGAGGGGAGTGGGCAGGGGGCCTACGAGCAGTACTTC.

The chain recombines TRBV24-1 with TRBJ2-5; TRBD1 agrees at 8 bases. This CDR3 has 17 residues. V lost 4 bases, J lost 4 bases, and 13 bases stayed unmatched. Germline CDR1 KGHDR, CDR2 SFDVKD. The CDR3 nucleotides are TGTGCCACCAGTGACCCGGGCCGACGGGACAGGATAGAGACCCAGTACTTC. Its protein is CATSDPGRRDRIETQYF.

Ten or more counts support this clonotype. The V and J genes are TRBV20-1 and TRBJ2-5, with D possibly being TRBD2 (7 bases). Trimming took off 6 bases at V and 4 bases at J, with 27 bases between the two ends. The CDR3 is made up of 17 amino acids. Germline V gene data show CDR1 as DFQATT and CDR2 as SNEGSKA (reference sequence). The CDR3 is CSAKGGHNFGYGETQYF. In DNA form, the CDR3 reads TGCAGTGCGAAGGGGGGGCACAACTTTGGGTACGGAGAGACCCAGTACTTC.

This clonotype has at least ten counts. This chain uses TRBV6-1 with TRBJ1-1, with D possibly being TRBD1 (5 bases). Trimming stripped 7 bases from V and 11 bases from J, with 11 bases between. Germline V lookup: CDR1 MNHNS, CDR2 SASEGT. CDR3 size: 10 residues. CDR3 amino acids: CASNRPGAFF. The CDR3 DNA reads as TGTGCCAGCAACCGCCCAGGGGCTTTCTTT.

CDR3 sequence reads: CATSRGGTARDEQFF. The CDR3 region has the DNA TGTGCCACCAGCCGAGGGGGGACCGCCCGGGATGAGCAGTTCTTC. V usage is TRBV15 and J usage is TRBJ2-1; the D gene could be TRBD1 or TRBD2 (6 bases each). Trimming removed 5 bases from V and 8 bases from J, with 19 bases in between. This CDR3 is built from 15 residues. Germline CDR1 LNHNV, CDR2 YYDKDF (reference sequence).

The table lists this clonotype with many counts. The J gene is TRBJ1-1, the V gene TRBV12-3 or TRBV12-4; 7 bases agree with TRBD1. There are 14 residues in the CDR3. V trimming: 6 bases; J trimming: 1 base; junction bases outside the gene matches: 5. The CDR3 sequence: CASRISGGNTEAFF. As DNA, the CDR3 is TGTGCCAGCAGGATTTCAGGGGGGAACACTGAAGCTTTCTTT.

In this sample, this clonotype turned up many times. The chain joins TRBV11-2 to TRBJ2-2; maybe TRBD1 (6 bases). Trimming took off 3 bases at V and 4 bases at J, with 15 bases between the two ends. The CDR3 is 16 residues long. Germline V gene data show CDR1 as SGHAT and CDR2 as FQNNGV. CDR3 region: CASSFGVGASTGELFF. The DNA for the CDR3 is TGTGCCAGCAGCTTTGGGGTGGGGGCCTCCACCGGGGAGCTGTTTTTT.

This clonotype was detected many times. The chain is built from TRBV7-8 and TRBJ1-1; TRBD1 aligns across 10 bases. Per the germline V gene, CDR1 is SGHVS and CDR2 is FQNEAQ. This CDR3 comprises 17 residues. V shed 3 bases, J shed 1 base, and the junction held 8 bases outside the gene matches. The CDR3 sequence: CASSFSGTGVRNTEAFF. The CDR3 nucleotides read TGTGCCAGCAGCTTCTCCGGGACAGGGGTTAGGAACACTGAAGCTTTCTTT.

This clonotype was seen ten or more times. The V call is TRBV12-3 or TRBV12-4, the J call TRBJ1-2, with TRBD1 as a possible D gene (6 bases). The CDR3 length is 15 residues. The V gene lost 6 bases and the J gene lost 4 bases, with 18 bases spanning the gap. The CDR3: CASSLLGGRLYGYTF. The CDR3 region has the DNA TGTGCCAGCAGCCTACTAGGGGGGCGGCTCTATGGCTACACCTTC.

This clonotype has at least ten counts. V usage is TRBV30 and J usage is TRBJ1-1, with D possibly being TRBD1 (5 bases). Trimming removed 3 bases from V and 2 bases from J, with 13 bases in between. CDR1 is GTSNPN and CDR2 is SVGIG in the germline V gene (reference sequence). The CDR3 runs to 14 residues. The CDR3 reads CAWSEIDSNTEAFF. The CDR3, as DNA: TGTGCCTGGAGCGAAATCGACAGTAACACTGAAGCTTTCTTT. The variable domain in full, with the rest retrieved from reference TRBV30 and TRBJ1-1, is SQTIHQWPATLVQPVGSPLSLECTVEGTSNPNLYWYRQAAGRGLQLLFYSVGIGQISSEVPQNLSASRPQDRQFILSSKKLLLSDSGFYLCAWSEIDSNTEAFFGQGTRLTVV.

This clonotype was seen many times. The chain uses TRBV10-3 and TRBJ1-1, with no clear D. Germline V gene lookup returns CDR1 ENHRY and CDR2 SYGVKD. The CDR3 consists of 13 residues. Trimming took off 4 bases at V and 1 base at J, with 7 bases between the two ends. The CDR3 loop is CAISGGGNTEAFF. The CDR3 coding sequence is TGTGCCATCAGTGGGGGAGGGAACACTGAAGCTTTCTTT.

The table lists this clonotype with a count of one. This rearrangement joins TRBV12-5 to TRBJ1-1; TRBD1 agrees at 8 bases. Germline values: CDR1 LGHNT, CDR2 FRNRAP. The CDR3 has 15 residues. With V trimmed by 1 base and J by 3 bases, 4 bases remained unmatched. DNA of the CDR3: TGTGCTAGTGGTTTGGGAAGGACAGGGCACACTGAAGCTTTCTTT. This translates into CASGLGRTGHTEAFF.

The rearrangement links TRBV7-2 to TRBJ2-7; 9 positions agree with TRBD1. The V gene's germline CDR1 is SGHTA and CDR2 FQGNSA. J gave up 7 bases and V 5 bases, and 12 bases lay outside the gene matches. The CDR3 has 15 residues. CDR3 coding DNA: TGTGCCAGCAGCACACGGGACAGGGCTTTAGAAGAGCAGTACTTC. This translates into CASSTRDRALEEQYF. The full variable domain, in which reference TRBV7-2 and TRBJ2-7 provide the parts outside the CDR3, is GAGVSQSPSNKVTEKGKDVELRCDPISGHTALYWYRQSLGQGLEFLIYFQGNSAPDKSGLPSDRFSAERTGGSVSTLTIQRTQQEDSAVYLCASSTRDRALEEQYFGPGTRLTVT.

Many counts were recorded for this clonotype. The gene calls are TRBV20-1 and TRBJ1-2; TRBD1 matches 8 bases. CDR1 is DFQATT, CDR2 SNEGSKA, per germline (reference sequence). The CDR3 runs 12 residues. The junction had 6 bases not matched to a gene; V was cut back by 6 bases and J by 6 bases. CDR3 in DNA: TGCAGTGCGACGGACAGGGTTCATGGCTACACCTTC. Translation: CSATDRVHGYTF.

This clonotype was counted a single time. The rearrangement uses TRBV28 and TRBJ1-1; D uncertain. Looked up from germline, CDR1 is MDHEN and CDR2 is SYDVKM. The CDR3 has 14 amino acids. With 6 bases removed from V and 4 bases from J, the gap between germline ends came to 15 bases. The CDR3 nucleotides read TGTGCCAGCAGCGTAGCATGGGCGGTCACTGAAGCTTTCTTT. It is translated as CASSVAWAVTEAFF. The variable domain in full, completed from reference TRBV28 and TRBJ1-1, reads DVKVTQSSRYLVKRTGEKVFLECVQDMDHENMFWYRQDPGLGLRLIYFSYDVKMKEKGDIPEGYSVSREKKERFSLILESASTNQTSMYLCASSVAWAVTEAFFGQGTRLTVV.

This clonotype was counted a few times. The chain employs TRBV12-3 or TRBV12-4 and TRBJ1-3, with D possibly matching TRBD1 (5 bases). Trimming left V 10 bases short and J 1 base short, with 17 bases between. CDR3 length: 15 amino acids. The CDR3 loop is CANTKSGGSGNTIYF. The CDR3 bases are TGTGCCAACACCAAATCGGGGGGTTCTGGAAACACCATATATTTT.

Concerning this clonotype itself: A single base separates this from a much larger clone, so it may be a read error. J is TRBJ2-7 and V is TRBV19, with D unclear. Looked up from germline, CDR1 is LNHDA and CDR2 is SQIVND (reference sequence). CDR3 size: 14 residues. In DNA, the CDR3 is TGTGCCATTAGTATGAAGAGTTTCTCCTACGAGCAGTACTTC. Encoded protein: CAISMKSFSYEQYF.

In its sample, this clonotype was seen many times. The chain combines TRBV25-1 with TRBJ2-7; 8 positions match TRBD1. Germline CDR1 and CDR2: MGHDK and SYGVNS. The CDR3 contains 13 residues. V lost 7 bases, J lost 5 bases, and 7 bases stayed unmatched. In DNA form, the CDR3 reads TGTGCCAGCAATGGACAGGGTTCCCACGAGCAGTACTTC. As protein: CASNGQGSHEQYF.

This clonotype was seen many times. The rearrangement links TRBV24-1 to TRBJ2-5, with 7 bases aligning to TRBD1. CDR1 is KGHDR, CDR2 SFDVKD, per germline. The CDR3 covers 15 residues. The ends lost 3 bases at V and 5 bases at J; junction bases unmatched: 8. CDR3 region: CATSDMTGRGETQYF. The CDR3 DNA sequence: TGTGCCACCAGTGATATGACAGGGAGAGGGGAGACCCAGTACTTC.